Listed here is a single TCR beta chain. This clonotype has more than one count but fewer than ten. It lacks a known antigen. No base-level quality is on record; no much larger clone is a single base apart. Sequencing was performed on an Illumina NovaSeq 6000. Using 5'RACE with constant-segment primers, TCRalpha and TCRbeta cDNA libraries were constructed, with sample barcodes and unique molecular identifiers added in the process. RNA was extracted from every sample with Trizol reagent. Libraries were amplified in two PCR steps, with a second sample barcode and Illumina TruSeq adapters added in the second step. Sequencing of libraries was performed on an Illumina NovaSeq with 2 x 150 bp paired-end reads. Under the source paper's analysis protocol: With migec v1.2.7, reads were demultiplexed and then collapsed into UMI-guided consensus sequences. Using mixcr v2.1.11, UMI consensuses were aligned to TRA and TRB V and J templates and then assembled into clonotypes. Clonotypes were classified as expanded or contracted when called significant by both edgeR and NoisET, with noise models trained on biological replicates. For edgeR calls, a false discovery rate-adjusted p below 0.01 and a log2 fold-change threshold of 1 were applied. As an exploratory analysis of dynamics, PCA with hierarchical clustering was applied to max-normalized trajectories of the 1000 most abundant clonotypes. Separately sequenced CD4+ and CD8+ repertoires were used to assign a CD4 or CD8 phenotype to each responding clone. TCRdb reprocessing: public reads trimmed at Q25 with fastp, clones called with MiXCR, in-frame beta chains kept. Rows are combined by CDR3 protein, so each entry shows the most common genes and DNA. TCRdb's processing, not the study's, gives the V and J calls here. In this sample the table shows roughly 600,000 distinct CDR3 sequences, roughly 18% of which occur a single time. The ten largest clonotypes hold about 12% of the sample.

V loses 6 bases, J loses 4 bases, and the germline ends lie 17 bases apart. The CDR3 spans 14 residues, from the cysteine through the phenylalanine. This entry keeps only the CDR3 DNA: 42 bases, framed from base 1. Looking up the germline V gene (reference sequence) yields CDR1 DFQATT and CDR2 SNEGSKA. This specimen belongs to a study of T-cell memory formation after mild COVID-19 (dated by TCRdb to 2020 to 2023). With regard to the full study: TCR sequence clusters from the two donors were found to be largely donor specific. The cohort was made up of two young adult volunteers, one female and one male, who were previously healthy. T-cell clones expanding and contracting after mild COVID-19 in a couple of donors were tracked by longitudinal TCRalpha and TCRbeta repertoire sequencing.

PBMCs were isolated by Ficoll-Paque density gradient centrifugation. What the work shows at the level of the full study, not this receptor alone: Contracting CD4+ clones turned up mainly in the CM and EM memory subsets, whereas EMRA was where CD8+ clones were enriched. Some responding clones were detected in pre-infection memory, suggesting pre-existing cross-reactive memory T cells joined the SARS-CoV-2 response. The study covered only a couple of mild cases, and larger cohorts including severe cases with pre-infection samples were considered necessary. Clones that contracted from day 15 to 85 showed balanced CD4/CD8 phenotypes, whereas a second wave of clones that expanded from day 15 to 37 leaned towards CD4+. SARS-CoV-2 specificity of the second-wave clones peaking on day 37 was not confirmed.

The source material was PBMCs or a T cell subset sorted from them (not recorded which). This TCR was sampled from an adult woman who had mild COVID-19 (a few samples of this study predate the infection). The sample titles of this study are shuffled in the database, so cell type and time point are left out; the donor was told from shared clones. The chain is assembled from TRBV20-1 and TRBJ2-3; the D segment could be TRBD1, given 5 matching bases. This receptor has the CDR3 CSARKTAIADTQYF. Here is the DNA: TGCAGTGCCCGAAAGACAGCAATAGCAGATACGCAGTATTTT.